The source of this TCR beta chain is a study of memory CD4+ T cells and cytomegalovirus serostatus (dated by TCRdb to between 2017 and 2020). For context, the study as a whole: The cohort included around 35 healthy adults from Belgium, of whom 9 were CMV seropositive and roughly 24 were CMV seronegative. The study sequenced CD4+ memory TCRbeta repertoires of a Belgian cohort with known cytomegalovirus serostatus to replicate a published TCR-based CMV serostatus classifier. The paper's findings and limits, for the study overall: For CMV serostatus prediction, a median bootstrapped AUC of approximately 0.95 was reached with the original framework, and a median bootstrapped AUC of 0.91 was reached with a US-trained random forest. The original-framework classifier achieved a median bootstrapped AUC of 0.95 with a 95% CI of 0.76-1.00 on the Belgian cohort. Among the roughly 160 previously reported CMV-associated TCRbeta sequences, over 65 showed up in the CD4+ memory repertoires, with each one found in between one and five individuals. The results were read as suggesting that the CMV-associated TCR signature is, for the most part, present in the CD4+ memory repertoire. Only CD4+CD45RO+ memory cells were sequenced, in contrast to the original study, in which naive and memory CD4+ and CD8+ populations were covered.

Comment on this clone: The specificity of this receptor is unknown. Base qualities are not recorded, but no much larger clone differs from it by a single base.

Single viable CD3+CD4+CD8-CD45RO+ cells were sorted as memory CD4+ T cells on a FACSAria II. CMV serostatus was assessed using a Roche Elecsys assay, by which serum IgG against CMV pp150, pp28, p38 and p52 was detected. After thawing, total CD4+ T cells were enriched by positive selection with CD4 magnetic microbeads. The samples came from a different study that was designed specifically to examine the CD4+ T cell memory repertoire. Peripheral blood mononuclear cells were isolated and cryopreserved following standard operating procedures; serum was stored at -80 °C. The staining relied on CD3-PerCP (BW264/56), CD4-APC (RPA-T4), CD45RO-PE (UCHT1) and CD8-Pacific Orange (3B5) antibodies, and Sytox blue was used to exclude non-viable cells. Genomic DNA was extracted from sorted cells with the Quick-DNA Microprep Kit. TCRbeta DNA was amplified with the immunoSEQ hsTCRbeta kit following the manufacturer's protocol. TCRbeta libraries were sequenced on an Illumina MiSeq instrument. Regarding the original processing steps: Following removal of out-of-frame sequences, approximately 2.1 million distinct TCRbeta sequences were retained, with an average of around 70,000 per individual. Each individual was scored by the count of 150 to 200 previously reported CMV-associated TCRbeta sequences and the total productive distinct TCRbeta count. A beta-binomial model was reimplemented in Python, and scikit-learn random forests with default parameters were trained on data from the US cohort. Classifier performance on the Belgian cohort was reported as the median AUC with percentile confidence intervals calculated over 10,000 bootstrap iterations. What TCRdb holds here is the immuneACCESS table cut down to in-frame rearrangements. Part of the clones is not present; checked against another copy, under half of the missing clones reflect an unresolved V gene, and the others are unexplained. Clone size and the V and J calls come from that table; the DNA yielded D and trimming. Here the sample has approximately 70,000 clones; about 75% occur a single time. Around 4.3% of the sample is in the top ten clones.

For this chain, trimming is 4 bases at the V end and 10 bases at the J end, and the number of junction bases without a gene match is 11. The CDR3 measures 15 amino acids from cysteine to phenylalanine. Solely the CDR3 DNA is kept, with 45 bases framed from the first base. Via the germline V gene, CDR1 is SNHLY and CDR2 FYNNEI. Sequenced: memory CD4+ T cells from blood. The chain employs TRBV2 and TRBJ2-1; TRBD2 aligns with 9 central bases. The sequence derives from an adult in good health and CMV-seropositive. DNA sequence: TGTGCCAGCAGTGTATCAGTAGCGGGAGAAGGGGAGCAGTTCTTC. Translation gives CASSVSVAGEGEQFF.